This T cell receptor (beta chain) was identified in a study of post-analysis software for immune sequencing data. Study-level findings and limits: Compared with controls, patients had more of about 5 TRBV segments, including TRBV5-6, TRBV5-1 and TRBV20-1.

The CDR3 length is 17 residues. Germline CDR1 MNHNS, CDR2 SASEGT. Unique-molecular-identifier-tagged TCR beta cDNA libraries were used. TCRdb re-called the PCR reads with MiXCR, one entry per CDR3 protein. The profile shows 650,000 to 900,000 distinct CDR3 sequences, around 45% of them singletons. Details on this clonotype: No antigen is known for it. The germline gene is not matched at one end of the junction; a read error may be the cause.

Sequencing was performed on blood. This chain uses TRBV6-1 with TRBJ2-4; TRBD1 matches 10 bases. The TCR originated in a girl aged 10 to 17 with multiple sclerosis. The CDR3 reads CASSQSPRDRGAGEQYF. The CDR3 DNA reads as TGCGCCAGTAGCCAATCTCCGCGGGACAGGGGAGCGGGGGAGCAGTACTTC.